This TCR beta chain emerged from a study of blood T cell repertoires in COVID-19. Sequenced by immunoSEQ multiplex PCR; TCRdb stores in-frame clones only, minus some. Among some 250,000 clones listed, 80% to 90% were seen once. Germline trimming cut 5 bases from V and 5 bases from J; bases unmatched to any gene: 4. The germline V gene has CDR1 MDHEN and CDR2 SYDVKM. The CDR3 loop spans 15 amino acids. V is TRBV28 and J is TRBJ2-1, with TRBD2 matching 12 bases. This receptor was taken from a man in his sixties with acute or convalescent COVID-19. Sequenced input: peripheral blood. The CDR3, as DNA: TGTGCCAGCAGTACACTAGCGGGAGGCCACAATGAGCAGTTCTTC. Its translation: CASSTLAGGHNEQFF.